One and the same sample provided the 28 T cell receptor beta chains below, sequenced in a study of cytomegalovirus exposure and HLA in healthy donors. Researchers ran the PCR with 60 Vbeta and 13 Jbeta primers. Generated by immunoSEQ multiplex PCR, the TCRdb table keeps only in-frame clones and is missing some. The sample has 90,000 to 150,000 clones, roughly three quarters seen once. What was sequenced was PBMCs. These receptors were obtained from a man aged 45 to 65 in good health and CMV-seropositive.

The rearrangement links TRBV7-9 to TRBJ2-7; tentatively, D is TRBD1 (5 bases). Trimming took off 1 base at V and 8 bases at J, with 9 bases between the two ends. This CDR3 region has 12 residues. CDR1 SEHNR and CDR2 FQNEAQ come from the germline V gene (reference sequence). CDR3 amino acids: CASSLERGKQYF. As DNA, the CDR3 is TGTGCCAGCAGCTTAGAAAGGGGAAAGCAGTACTTC.

The chain couples TRBV6-6 to TRBJ2-1; 13 nucleotides align to TRBD2. The length of the CDR3 is 15 residues. Germline CDR1 is MNHNY and CDR2 is SVGAGI (reference sequence). Trimming removed 8 bases from V and 8 bases from J; junction bases left unmatched: 9. CDR3 sequence: CASGITSGRAHEQFF. CDR3 bases: TGTGCCAGCGGGATTACTAGCGGGAGGGCCCATGAGCAGTTCTTC.

V and J are TRBV6-5 and TRBJ1-5; D not resolved. The CDR3 consists of 13 residues. The germline V gene encodes CDR1 MNHEY and CDR2 SVGAGI. V gave up 6 bases and J gave up 5 bases, with 11 bases separating them. DNA of the CDR3: TGTGCCAGCAGACTGGGCCTTCATCAGCCCCAGCATTTT. Translating gives CASRLGLHQPQHF.

This clone showed up just a few times. The chain joins TRBV28 to TRBJ1-5, with D perhaps matching TRBD1 (5 bases). This CDR3 region has 13 residues. Trimming removed 7 bases from V and 7 bases from J, with 14 bases in between. Germline CDR1 and CDR2: MDHEN and SYDVKM. The CDR3 is CASITTGGQPQHF. The CDR3 coding sequence is TGTGCCAGCATTACCACGGGGGGGCAGCCCCAGCATTTT.

The chain combines TRBV11-3 with TRBJ1-1; a possible D gene is TRBD1 (6 bases). There are 18 residues in the CDR3. V lost 0 bases, J lost 3 bases, and 20 bases lay in between. Germline V lookup: CDR1 SGHNT, CDR2 YENEEA. CDR3 coding DNA: TGTGCCAGCAGCTTAGAAGGAAACTGGGGGCAGAAGGACACTGAAGCTTTCTTT. Encoded protein: CASSLEGNWGQKDTEAFF. The full variable domain, in which reference TRBV11-3 and TRBJ1-1 provide the parts outside the CDR3, is EAGVVQSPRYKIIEKKQPVAFWCNPISGHNTLYWYLQNLGQGPELLIRYENEEAVDDSQLPKDRFSAERLKGVDSTLKIQPAELGDSAVYLCASSLEGNWGQKDTEAFFGQGTRLTVV.

The rearrangement links TRBV9 to TRBJ1-1, with 10 nucleotides matching TRBD1. Germline assignment: CDR1 SGDLS and CDR2 YYNGEE. V dropped 2 bases and J dropped 7; count of bases not matched to a gene: 2. The CDR3 has 13 amino acids. The CDR3 region has the DNA TGTGCCAGCAGCGTTGACAGGGGGCATGAAGCTTTCTTT. Translation gives CASSVDRGHEAFF.

This chain uses TRBV27 with TRBJ1-1; 9 bases fit TRBD1. The germline CDR1 and CDR2 sequences are MNHEY and SMNVEV (reference sequence). J lost 4 bases, V lost 0 bases, and 6 bases had no gene match. CDR3 size: 16 residues. CDR3 bases: TGTGCCAGCAGTTTATCGGCGACAGGGGGGACCACTGAAGCTTTCTTT. Its translation is CASSLSATGGTTEAFF.

The gene calls are TRBV18 and TRBJ2-4, with TRBD2 matching over 14 bases. The CDR3 consists of 15 residues. In germline, CDR1 is KGHSH, CDR2 LQKENI. V lost 5 bases, J lost 6 bases, and 3 bases stayed unmatched. CDR3: CASSGGTSGGNIQYF. The DNA for the CDR3 is TGTGCCAGCTCAGGCGGGACTAGCGGGGGAAACATTCAGTACTTC.

The chain recombines TRBV4-1 with TRBJ1-5; 9 bases match TRBD1. V trimming: 1 base; J trimming: 6 bases; junction bases outside the gene matches: 1. The germline gives CDR1 MGHRA, CDR2 YSYEKL. CDR3 length equals 14 residues. The DNA for the CDR3 is TGCGCCAGCAGCCAAGGGGACAGGGCTCAGCCCCAGCATTTT. Translation: CASSQGDRAQPQHF.

This chain uses TRBV5-6 with TRBJ2-7; D gene unclear. CDR3 length: 11 amino acids. Germline V gene data show CDR1 as SGHDT and CDR2 as YYEEEE. Trimming cost V 1 base and J 3 bases, with 2 bases left between them. CDR3 protein: CASSLYYEQYF. The CDR3, as DNA: TGTGCCAGCAGCTTGTACTACGAGCAGTACTTC.

V gene TRBV7-2 combines with J gene TRBJ2-5; D remains unclear. The DNA matches TRBJ2-7 better at its end, which makes the J call doubtful. The CDR3 has 13 amino acids. CDR1 and CDR2 from the germline V gene are SGHTA and FQGNSA. The CDR3 reads CASSSPSSYEQYF. The CDR3 DNA is TGTGCCAGCAGCTCCCCGAGCTCCTACGAGCAGTACTTC.

Only one count was recorded for this clone. The genes are TRBV5-6 and TRBJ2-3; possible D gene TRBD2, 7 bases. Germline values: CDR1 SGHDT, CDR2 YYEEEE. This CDR3 spans 16 amino acids. V was pared by 4 bases and J by 4 bases, with 19 bases between. CDR3 in amino acids: CASSTIWGGAADTQYF. Written as DNA, the CDR3 is TGTGCCAGCAGCACCATTTGGGGGGGGGCCGCAGATACGCAGTATTTT.

The rearrangement uses TRBV27 and TRBJ1-2; 7 bases map to TRBD1. Trimming at V came to 3 bases and at J to 4 bases, leaving 5 bases not matched to a gene. The germline V gene has CDR1 MNHEY and CDR2 SMNVEV (reference sequence). The CDR3 is 14 residues long. This chain's CDR3 is CASSFTTGTYGYTF. The CDR3 DNA reads as TGTGCCAGCAGTTTTACGACAGGGACCTATGGCTACACCTTC.

The CDR3 loop is CASSPDSGGANEQFF. CDR3 bases: TGTGCCAGCTCACCAGATAGCGGGGGGGCCAATGAGCAGTTCTTC. The V and J genes are TRBV18 and TRBJ2-1; 11 bases match TRBD2. Germline V lookup: CDR1 KGHSH, CDR2 LQKENI. This CDR3 has 15 residues. V shed 2 bases and J 6 bases; nucleotides not matched to a gene: 3. Full variable domain (outside the CDR3, taken from reference TRBV18 and TRBJ2-1): NAGVMQNPRHLVRRRGQEARLRCSPMKGHSHVYWYRQLPEEGLKFMVYLQKENIIDESGMPKERFSAEFPKEGPSILRIQQVVRGDSAAYFCASSPDSGGANEQFFGPGTRLTVL.

V and J are TRBV18 and TRBJ1-4; 7 nucleotides align to TRBD1. Germline V gene sequence: CDR1 KGHSH, CDR2 LQKENI. V gave up 5 bases and J gave up 6 bases; unmatched junction bases: 12. The CDR3 sequence is 16 residues long. The CDR3 loop is CASSWGSTGTHEKLFF. Written as DNA, the CDR3 is TGTGCCAGCTCATGGGGCTCGACAGGGACCCATGAAAAACTGTTTTTT.

Worth noting for this clone: Mismatch with germline at one junction end may stem from a read error. The chain employs TRBV5-6 and TRBJ2-2; a weak D match, TRBD1 (6 bases). The CDR3 covers 14 residues. From germline, CDR1 is SGHDT and CDR2 YYEEEE. The CDR3 DNA is TGTGCCAGCAGCGTGCAGGGGAACTCCGGGGAGCTGTTTTTT. The encoded protein is CASSVQGNSGELFF.

This clone was recorded only once. The rearrangement uses TRBV5-6 and TRBJ2-3, with TRBD2 identical over 12 bases. Trimming removed 4 bases from V and 5 bases from J; junction bases left unmatched: 5. From germline, CDR1 is SGHDT and CDR2 YYEEEE. CDR3 length: 15 amino acids. CDR3 region: CASSIWTSGVDTQYF. The DNA for the CDR3 is TGTGCCAGCAGCATTTGGACTAGCGGGGTAGATACGCAGTATTTT. Variable domain in full (rest from reference TRBV5-6 and TRBJ2-3): DAGVTQSPTHLIKTRGQQVTLRCSPKSGHDTVSWYQQALGQGPQFIFQYYEEEERQRGNFPDRFSGHQFPNYSSELNVNALLLGDSALYLCASSIWTSGVDTQYFGPGTRLTVL.

The chain employs TRBV6-1 and TRBJ2-2; no clear D gene. The V and J ends lost 6 bases and 0 bases respectively, with 8 bases between them. CDR3 size: 14 residues. Germline V gene sequence: CDR1 MNHNS, CDR2 SASEGT. The CDR3 loop is CASRRTSNTGELFF. For the CDR3, the DNA is TGTGCCAGCAGGCGCACCTCGAACACCGGGGAGCTGTTTTTT.

V usage is TRBV27 and J usage is TRBJ2-5, with TRBD1 identical over 9 bases. The J call may be faulty, since TRBJ2-7 better matches the DNA end. Germline V CDR1 and CDR2: MNHEY, SMNVEV (reference sequence). This CDR3 comprises 14 residues. The CDR3 region is CASSVGTGMYEQYF. In DNA form, the CDR3 reads TGTGCCAGCAGTGTCGGGACAGGGATGTACGAGCAGTACTTC.

The chain is built from TRBV7-9 and TRBJ2-5, with TRBD1 matching over 7 bases. This CDR3 is built from 14 residues. The germline V gene encodes CDR1 SEHNR and CDR2 FQNEAQ (reference sequence). V lost 5 bases to trimming and J lost 1 base; unmatched junction nucleotides: 4. CDR3 DNA sequence: TGTGCCAGCAGCCGAGCAGGGGGCCAAGAGACCCAGTACTTC. It encodes CASSRAGGQETQYF.

The V gene is TRBV11-2, the J gene TRBJ2-2, with TRBD1 identical over 7 bases. Germline CDR1 reads SGHAT; CDR2 reads FQNNGV. The trim removed 4 bases at V and 3 bases at J, leaving 17 bases unmatched. This CDR3 spans 19 amino acids. The CDR3, as DNA: TGTGCCAGCAGCTCCCCAACCCCTACGGACAGGACCCACACCGGGGAGCTGTTTTTT. Translation gives CASSSPTPTDRTHTGELFF. The full variable domain, with the rest looked up from reference TRBV11-2 and TRBJ2-2, is EAGVAQSPRYKIIEKRQSVAFWCNPISGHATLYWYQQILGQGPKLLIQFQNNGVVDDSQLPKDRFSAERLKGVDSTLKIQPAKLEDSAVYLCASSSPTPTDRTHTGELFFGEGSRLTVL.

The chain carries TRBV11-2 and TRBJ1-2; the match to TRBD1 covers 10 bases. Germline-derived CDR1 and CDR2 are SGHAT and FQNNGV. CDR3 size: 13 residues. J lost 5 bases, V lost 4 bases, and 1 base had no gene match. The chain's CDR3 is CASSSGQGYGYTF. CDR3 coding DNA: TGTGCCAGCAGCTCGGGACAGGGGTATGGCTACACCTTC. Drawing the rest from reference TRBV11-2 and TRBJ1-2, the complete variable domain is EAGVAQSPRYKIIEKRQSVAFWCNPISGHATLYWYQQILGQGPKLLIQFQNNGVVDDSQLPKDRFSAERLKGVDSTLKIQPAKLEDSAVYLCASSSGQGYGYTFGSGTRLTVV.

The chain couples TRBV7-2 to TRBJ2-5; TRBD2 matches 11 bases. Germline CDR1 SGHTA, CDR2 FQGNSA. Trimming removed 1 base from V and 1 base from J; junction bases left unmatched: 5. This CDR3 region has 17 residues. CDR3: CASSLGLAGGPQETQYF. CDR3 DNA: TGTGCCAGCAGCTTAGGCTTAGCGGGGGGGCCCCAAGAGACCCAGTACTTC.

The CDR3 is CASSPYRGDTQYF. The CDR3 DNA reads TGTGCCAGCAGCCCGTACAGGGGAGATACGCAGTATTTT. The chain uses TRBV13 and TRBJ2-3, with 7 bases lining up with TRBD1. Germline V lookup: CDR1 PRHDT, CDR2 FYEKMQ (reference sequence). The CDR3 is 13 residues long. V dropped 5 bases and J dropped 5; count of bases not matched to a gene: 4.

The rearrangement links TRBV6-1 to TRBJ2-2, with TRBD1 matching over 9 bases. The CDR3 spans 14 residues. J gave up 5 bases and V 6 bases, and 4 bases lay outside the gene matches. Germline CDR1 and CDR2: MNHNS and SASEGT. The CDR3 coding sequence is TGTGCCAGCAGATTGGACAGGGGTACCGGGGAGCTGTTTTTT. Amino acids: CASRLDRGTGELFF.

CDR3 coding DNA: TGCAGCGTAGTTCTCGGGACTAGCGGAACCTACGAGCAGTACTTC. Translating gives CSVVLGTSGTYEQYF. The chain employs TRBV29-1 and TRBJ2-7, with 11 bases matching TRBD2. With 6 bases clipped from V and 2 bases from J, the junction kept 9 bases outside the gene matches. Germline V lookup: CDR1 SQVTM, CDR2 ANQGSEA. The CDR3 has 15 amino acids.

This chain connects TRBV11-2 to TRBJ2-3; 8 bases are a match to TRBD2. J lost 5 bases, V lost 8 bases, and 9 bases had no gene match. The CDR3 extends over 14 amino acids. The V gene's germline CDR1 is SGHAT and CDR2 FQNNGV. CDR3 nucleotide sequence: TGTGCCAGCCTCCGGGAGGGCCCGGGAGATACGCAGTATTTT. Translated: CASLREGPGDTQYF.

The chain joins TRBV11-3 to TRBJ2-1; D not certain. The CDR3 spans 13 residues. The V gene's germline CDR1 is SGHNT and CDR2 YENEEA. V was shortened by 1 base and J by 9 bases, with 10 bases between the two germline ends. CDR3 in amino acids: CASSLGAPGEQFF. CDR3 coding DNA: TGTGCCAGCAGCTTAGGGGCCCCAGGTGAGCAGTTCTTC.